This TCR beta chain emerged from a study of OX40 agonist ivuxolimab in advanced cancers. Assay used: immunoSEQ multiplex PCR; TCRdb lists only in-frame clones, some missing. The sample lists over 30,000 clones, about nine tenths occurring once. The ends were cut back, 3 bases at V and 9 bases at J, with 27 bases in the middle. The CDR3 length is 18 residues. In germline, CDR1 is MRHNA, CDR2 SNTAGT. Patients with autoimmune history or systemic immunosuppression were excluded. The rearrangement joins TRBV6-4 to TRBJ2-1; perhaps D is TRBD1 or TRBD2 (5 bases each). The clonotype comes from an adult with an advanced solid tumor such as melanoma, head and neck, liver or kidney cancer. Sequenced material: CD4+ or CD8+ T cells sorted from blood, taken in a trial of the OX40 agonist ivuxolimab. The CDR3, as DNA: TGTGCCAGCAGTGAATCTCCCATGCTAGGGGCCCGAGGGAGTGAGCAGTTCTTC. Translation gives CASSESPMLGARGSEQFF.